The 29 T cell receptor beta chains below come from one sample, sequenced in a study of identical twins. TCRdb fed the 5' RACE reads into MiXCR, producing one record per CDR3 protein. The table records about 660,000 distinct CDR3 sequences, 8.5% to 9.5% of them present only once. These data were also filed under a second study, of yellow fever vaccine responses in identical twins.

The sequencing input was PBMCs. The receptor source for this set is a woman under 30 in good health.

The V and J genes are TRBV10-2 and TRBJ2-7; 7 bases agree with TRBD2. The CDR3 length is 14 residues. With V trimmed by 6 bases and J by 4 bases, 9 bases remained unmatched. The germline gives CDR1 WSHSY, CDR2 SAAADI. CDR3 sequence: CASRRDYLAYEQYF. Here the CDR3 DNA reads TGCGCCAGCAGAAGGGACTATCTTGCTTACGAGCAGTACTTC.

The gene calls are TRBV5-1 and TRBJ2-5; D not resolved. Trimming removed 3 bases at V and 5 bases at J, with 11 bases between. Looked up from germline, CDR1 is SGHRS and CDR2 is YFSETQ. The CDR3 runs to 13 residues. The CDR3 nucleotides read TGCGCCAGCAGCTCAAACCTGGGGGAGACCCAGTACTTC. Amino acid sequence: CASSSNLGETQYF.

This clonotype was seen more than once but under ten times. A much larger clone is a single base away; this may be a read error. V usage is TRBV28 and J usage is TRBJ1-5; D gene ambiguous. Per the germline V gene, CDR1 is MDHEN and CDR2 is SYDVKM. CDR3 length: 11 amino acids. Trimming cost V 3 bases and J 5 bases, with 2 bases left between them. CDR3 in amino acids: CASSLDQPQHF. The CDR3 DNA follows: TGTGCCAGCAGTTTGGATCAGCCCCAGCATTTT.

This clonotype appeared a few times. The chain carries TRBV7-2 and TRBJ2-1, with 9 bases aligning to TRBD1. The germline V gene has CDR1 SGHTA and CDR2 FQGNSA. J lost 7 bases, V lost 5 bases, and 9 bases had no gene match. This CDR3 spans 15 amino acids. Here the CDR3 reads CASSPRPGQGNEQFF. The DNA of the CDR3 is TGTGCCAGCAGCCCCCGTCCGGGACAGGGTAATGAGCAGTTCTTC.

J is TRBJ2-7 and V is TRBV7-3; D perhaps matches TRBD1 (6 bases). V dropped 1 base and J dropped 5 bases, with 9 bases sitting between them. CDR1 SGHTA and CDR2 FQGTGA come from the germline V gene. This CDR3 region has 13 residues. CDR3 DNA sequence: TGTGCCAGCAGCTTAATGGGGGCCCACGAGCAGTACTTC. This codes for CASSLMGAHEQYF.

This clonotype was seen a handful of times. The chain combines TRBV2 with TRBJ2-1; TRBD1 agrees at 8 bases. V was clipped by 5 bases and J by 1 base; unmatched bases: 4. This CDR3 comprises 15 residues. From germline, CDR1 is SNHLY and CDR2 FYNNEI. The CDR3: CASSNRGDSYNEQFF. CDR3 DNA sequence: TGTGCCAGCAGTAACAGGGGGGATTCCTACAATGAGCAGTTCTTC.

This sequence joins TRBV11-2 and TRBJ2-1, with D perhaps given as TRBD1 or TRBD2 (9 bases each). CDR3 length equals 19 residues. Germline V gene lookup returns CDR1 SGHAT and CDR2 FQNNGV. Between the trimmed V and J ends, which lost 5 bases and 0 bases, there was a span of 23 bases. CDR3: CASSNAGGDRVGSYNEQFF. The CDR3, as DNA: TGTGCCAGCAGCAACGCGGGGGGGGACAGGGTCGGCTCCTACAATGAGCAGTTCTTC.

This clonotype has ten or more counts. V gene TRBV28 combines with J gene TRBJ2-2, with D perhaps matching TRBD1 or TRBD2 (5 bases each). Trimming stripped 10 bases from V and 5 bases from J, with 14 bases between. The CDR3 spans 13 residues. Germline V gene data show CDR1 as MDHEN and CDR2 as SYDVKM. CDR3 coding DNA: TGTGCCAACCGCCGGGGCGGAACCGGGGAGCTGTTTTTT. It yields the protein CANRRGGTGELFF.

A few counts support this clonotype. The chain couples TRBV6-5 to TRBJ2-1; 8 bases are shared with TRBD2. With V trimmed by 3 bases and J by 7 bases, 5 bases remained unmatched. In germline, CDR1 is MNHEY, CDR2 SVGAGI. The CDR3 sequence is 14 residues long. The CDR3 DNA reads as TGTGCCAGCAGTTATGCACGGGGGGGGAATGAGCAGTTCTTC. It yields the protein CASSYARGGNEQFF.

The CDR3 bases are TGTGCCAGCAGTCCCACGGGACAGGCGGTGGCGTATGGCTACACCTTC. Its protein is CASSPTGQAVAYGYTF. J is TRBJ1-2 and V is TRBV6-1; 8 nucleotides align to TRBD1. J gave up 5 bases and V 5 bases, and 13 bases lay outside the gene matches. This CDR3 contains 16 residues. Germline V CDR1 and CDR2: MNHNS, SASEGT.

The chain is built from TRBV7-6 and TRBJ2-7, with D maybe TRBD2 (6 bases). Trimming took 5 bases from V and 0 from J, leaving 17 bases between them. Germline V lookup: CDR1 SGHVS, CDR2 FNYEAQ. CDR3 length: 16 residues. The CDR3: CASSPQTSLSSYEQYF. The CDR3 DNA follows: TGTGCCAGCAGCCCTCAGACTAGTCTGAGCTCCTACGAGCAGTACTTC.

This sequence joins TRBV20-1 and TRBJ1-2, with D unresolved. CDR1 DFQATT and CDR2 SNEGSKA come from the germline V gene (reference sequence). Trimming stripped 3 bases from V and 6 bases from J, with 11 bases between. CDR3 length: 12 residues. CDR3 DNA sequence: TGCAGTGCTAGGAGGGTTGGGAATGGCTACACCTTC. Amino acid sequence: CSARRVGNGYTF.

This clonotype was seen a few times. This chain connects TRBV12-3 or TRBV12-4 to TRBJ2-1, with D possibly matching TRBD1 (6 bases). V lost 0 bases, J lost 7 bases, and 13 bases lay in between. The length of the CDR3 is 15 residues. CDR3 DNA sequence: TGTGCCAGCAGTTTAGCTGGGACACCGAGGAATGAGCAGTTCTTC. This translates into CASSLAGTPRNEQFF.

This clonotype turned up a few times. This chain connects TRBV6-1 to TRBJ2-5, with D perhaps TRBD1 (6 bases). CDR3 size: 14 residues. Trimming left V 5 bases short and J 9 bases short, with 19 bases between. CDR1 and CDR2 (germline): MNHNS, SASEGT. The DNA for the CDR3 is TGTGCCAGCAGTAATCAGGGGACGTATGGTCCCCAGTACTTC. Translating gives CASSNQGTYGPQYF.

The chain joins TRBV14 to TRBJ1-2; no firm D call. CDR1 is SGHDN and CDR2 is FVKESK in the germline V gene. V was shortened by 1 base and J by 4 bases, with 13 bases between the two germline ends. This CDR3 has 15 residues. In DNA, the CDR3 is TGTGCCAGCAGCCAAGGCTACAGCACTTCCTATGGCTACACCTTC. This encodes CASSQGYSTSYGYTF. Complete variable domain (other parts from reference TRBV14 and TRBJ1-2): EAGVTQFPSHSVIEKGQTVTLRCDPISGHDNLYWYRRVMGKEIKFLLHFVKESKQDESGMPNNRFLAERTGGTYSTLKVQPAELEDSGVYFCASSQGYSTSYGYTFGSGTRLTVV.

This clonotype has just a few counts. This chain joins TRBV3-1 and TRBJ2-3; D may be TRBD1 or TRBD2 (6 bases each). V was trimmed by 0 bases and J by 1 base, leaving 14 bases between them. The V gene's germline CDR1 is LGHDT and CDR2 YNNKEL (reference sequence). The CDR3 extends over 17 amino acids. CDR3 sequence (DNA): TGTGCCAGCAGCCAAGATGGCCTTGGGGGGCGCACAGATACGCAGTATTTT. Protein sequence: CASSQDGLGGRTDTQYF.

Only a few counts were recorded for this clonotype. The rearrangement links TRBV4-2 to TRBJ2-5; 9 positions agree with TRBD2. The CDR3 covers 16 residues. After removal of 0 bases from V and 5 bases from J, the junction contained 7 bases not matched to a gene. The V gene's germline CDR1 is LGHNA and CDR2 YNFKEQ. The CDR3 DNA sequence: TGTGCCAGCAGCCAAGATGGCGGGGGGGCGGTGGAGACCCAGTACTTC. It codes for CASSQDGGGAVETQYF.

The CDR3: CASSYGASGTGELFF. DNA for the CDR3: TGTGCCAGCAGTTATGGGGCTTCCGGCACCGGGGAGCTGTTTTTT. The chain employs TRBV6-5 and TRBJ2-2; the D gene is possibly TRBD1 (5 bases). The CDR3 spans 15 residues. Trimming stripped 3 bases from V and 4 bases from J, with 12 bases between. Germline loops: CDR1 MNHEY, CDR2 SVGAGI.

This clonotype has only a few counts. The V gene is TRBV11-2, the J gene TRBJ1-2, with D possibly matching TRBD1 (5 bases). In germline, CDR1 is SGHAT, CDR2 FQNNGV. The V gene lost 2 bases and the J gene lost 3 bases, with 13 bases spanning the gap. CDR3 length: 15 amino acids. CDR3 residues: CASSLIGGRDYGYTF. CDR3 nucleotide sequence: TGTGCCAGCAGCTTAATCGGCGGCAGGGACTATGGCTACACCTTC.

This clonotype was recorded many times. The chain is built from TRBV29-1 and TRBJ2-3; D might be TRBD1 (6 bases). This CDR3 has 12 amino acids. V gave up 5 bases and J gave up 3 bases, with 9 bases separating them. The V gene's germline CDR1 is SQVTM and CDR2 ANQGSEA. CDR3 amino acids: CSVRGGTDTQYF. The CDR3 DNA sequence: TGCAGCGTTCGAGGGGGAACAGATACGCAGTATTTT.

Only a few counts were recorded for this clonotype. Here the CDR3 DNA reads TGTGCCAGCAGTTTGTTGGGGGCAAACACCTATGGCTACACCTTC. It specifies CASSLLGANTYGYTF. This sequence joins TRBV12-3 or TRBV12-4 and TRBJ1-2; D is possibly TRBD1 (6 bases). CDR3 length: 15 residues. Trimming took off 3 bases at V and 4 bases at J, with 15 bases between the two ends.

This clonotype has ten or more counts. The genes are TRBV29-1 and TRBJ1-2; 9 nucleotides match TRBD1. V was clipped by 7 bases and J by 4 bases; unmatched bases: 4. Germline V lookup: CDR1 SQVTM, CDR2 ANQGSEA. The CDR3 consists of 12 residues. The DNA for the CDR3 is TGCAGCGCTACGACAGGGGGCTATGGCTACACCTTC. It is translated as CSATTGGYGYTF.

The rearrangement joins TRBV6-2 or TRBV6-3 to TRBJ2-5; D remains ambiguous. Germline-derived CDR1 and CDR2 are MNHEY and SVGEGT. V gave up 9 bases and J gave up 5 bases, with 13 bases separating them. This CDR3 is 12 amino acids long. CDR3 in amino acids: CASDRIGETQYF. The CDR3 nucleotides read TGTGCCAGTGATCGGATCGGCGAGACCCAGTACTTC.

The chain recombines TRBV6-5 with TRBJ2-1; either TRBD1 or TRBD2 may supply D (6 bases each). The CDR3 consists of 15 residues. Germline assignment: CDR1 MNHEY and CDR2 SVGAGI. The V and J ends lost 2 bases and 4 bases respectively, with 12 bases between them. The DNA of the CDR3 is TGTGCCAGCAGTTACGGGGGCGGGACATACAATGAGCAGTTCTTC. Encoded protein: CASSYGGGTYNEQFF.

The chain links TRBV7-9 to TRBJ2-3; D might be TRBD2 (5 bases). CDR3 length equals 14 residues. In germline, CDR1 is SEHNR, CDR2 FQNEAQ (reference sequence). Trimming stripped 1 base from V and 5 bases from J, with 10 bases between. CDR3 coding DNA: TGTGCCAGCAGCTTAGGGGTCGAGGGAGATACGCAGTATTTT. It encodes CASSLGVEGDTQYF.

This chain links TRBV3-1 with TRBJ2-7; 10 nucleotides align to TRBD2. The germline V gene encodes CDR1 LGHDT and CDR2 YNNKEL (reference sequence). V gave up 5 bases and J gave up 4 bases; unmatched junction bases: 5. The CDR3 loop spans 14 amino acids. CDR3 nucleotides: TGTGCCAGCAGCTCCGGACTAGCGGAGTACGAGCAGTACTTC. The encoded protein is CASSSGLAEYEQYF.

This clonotype was recorded many times. The rearrangement uses TRBV6-2 or TRBV6-3 and TRBJ1-2; no clear D. Trimming left V 6 bases short and J 4 bases short, with 12 bases between. Germline assignment: CDR1 MNHEY and CDR2 SVGEGT. The CDR3 covers 13 residues. CDR3 loop: CASSLSVVYGYTF. DNA for the CDR3: TGTGCCAGCAGCCTTAGCGTGGTCTATGGCTACACCTTC.

This clonotype was seen a handful of times. The gene calls are TRBV6-1 and TRBJ2-1, with 7 bases that match TRBD2. The CDR3 has 16 residues. Per the germline V gene, CDR1 is MNHNS and CDR2 is SASEGT. J was trimmed by 8 bases and V by 5 bases; bases with no gene match: 15. CDR3 sequence (DNA): TGTGCCAGCAGTCTCGTCAGACTAGCCATCAACGATGAGCAGTTCTTC. This gives the protein CASSLVRLAINDEQFF.

This clonotype has a handful of counts. CDR3: CASSIGTDNEQFF. CDR3 bases: TGTGCCAGTAGTATCGGGACAGACAATGAGCAGTTCTTC. The V gene is TRBV19, the J gene TRBJ2-1, with 7 bases identical to TRBD1. Per the germline V gene, CDR1 is LNHDA and CDR2 is SQIVND (reference sequence). V was pared by 3 bases and J by 5 bases, with 1 base of the junction left unmatched. CDR3 length: 13 amino acids.